The text below deals with one T cell receptor beta chain. Its antigen remains unknown. V lost 2 bases to trimming and J lost 7 bases, with 11 bases between them. Per the germline V gene, CDR1 is MNHEY and CDR2 is SVGAGI. There are 13 residues in the CDR3. Extracted RNA was reverse transcribed into cDNA, the sequencing template. Produced via immunoSEQ multiplex PCR; TCRdb's table is partial and in-frame only. Of about 200,000 clones listed, approximately 38% were seen once; the top ten hold under 0.55%. Treatment of the sample: oral pan-JAK inhibitor, 5-10 mg twice daily. Researchers picked out CD4+ and CD8+ T cells from PBMCs by sorting. The entry originates in a study of CD8+ T cells in alopecia areata. The wider study: It was oral tofacitinib, at 5 to 10 mg twice daily, that treated patients received.

Study results and caveats: In scalp and blood, many expanded lesional clones persisted during tofacitinib.

The sample in question was CD4+ T cells sorted from blood, obtained between weeks 30 and 35, from a patient treated with tofacitinib. The chain employs TRBV6-5 and TRBJ1-2; possible D gene TRBD1, 6 bases. The TCR comes from a human donor with alopecia areata. This CDR3 reads CASSYVGGSGYTF. CDR3 DNA sequence: TGTGCCAGCAGTTACGTGGGGGGCAGTGGCTACACCTTC.